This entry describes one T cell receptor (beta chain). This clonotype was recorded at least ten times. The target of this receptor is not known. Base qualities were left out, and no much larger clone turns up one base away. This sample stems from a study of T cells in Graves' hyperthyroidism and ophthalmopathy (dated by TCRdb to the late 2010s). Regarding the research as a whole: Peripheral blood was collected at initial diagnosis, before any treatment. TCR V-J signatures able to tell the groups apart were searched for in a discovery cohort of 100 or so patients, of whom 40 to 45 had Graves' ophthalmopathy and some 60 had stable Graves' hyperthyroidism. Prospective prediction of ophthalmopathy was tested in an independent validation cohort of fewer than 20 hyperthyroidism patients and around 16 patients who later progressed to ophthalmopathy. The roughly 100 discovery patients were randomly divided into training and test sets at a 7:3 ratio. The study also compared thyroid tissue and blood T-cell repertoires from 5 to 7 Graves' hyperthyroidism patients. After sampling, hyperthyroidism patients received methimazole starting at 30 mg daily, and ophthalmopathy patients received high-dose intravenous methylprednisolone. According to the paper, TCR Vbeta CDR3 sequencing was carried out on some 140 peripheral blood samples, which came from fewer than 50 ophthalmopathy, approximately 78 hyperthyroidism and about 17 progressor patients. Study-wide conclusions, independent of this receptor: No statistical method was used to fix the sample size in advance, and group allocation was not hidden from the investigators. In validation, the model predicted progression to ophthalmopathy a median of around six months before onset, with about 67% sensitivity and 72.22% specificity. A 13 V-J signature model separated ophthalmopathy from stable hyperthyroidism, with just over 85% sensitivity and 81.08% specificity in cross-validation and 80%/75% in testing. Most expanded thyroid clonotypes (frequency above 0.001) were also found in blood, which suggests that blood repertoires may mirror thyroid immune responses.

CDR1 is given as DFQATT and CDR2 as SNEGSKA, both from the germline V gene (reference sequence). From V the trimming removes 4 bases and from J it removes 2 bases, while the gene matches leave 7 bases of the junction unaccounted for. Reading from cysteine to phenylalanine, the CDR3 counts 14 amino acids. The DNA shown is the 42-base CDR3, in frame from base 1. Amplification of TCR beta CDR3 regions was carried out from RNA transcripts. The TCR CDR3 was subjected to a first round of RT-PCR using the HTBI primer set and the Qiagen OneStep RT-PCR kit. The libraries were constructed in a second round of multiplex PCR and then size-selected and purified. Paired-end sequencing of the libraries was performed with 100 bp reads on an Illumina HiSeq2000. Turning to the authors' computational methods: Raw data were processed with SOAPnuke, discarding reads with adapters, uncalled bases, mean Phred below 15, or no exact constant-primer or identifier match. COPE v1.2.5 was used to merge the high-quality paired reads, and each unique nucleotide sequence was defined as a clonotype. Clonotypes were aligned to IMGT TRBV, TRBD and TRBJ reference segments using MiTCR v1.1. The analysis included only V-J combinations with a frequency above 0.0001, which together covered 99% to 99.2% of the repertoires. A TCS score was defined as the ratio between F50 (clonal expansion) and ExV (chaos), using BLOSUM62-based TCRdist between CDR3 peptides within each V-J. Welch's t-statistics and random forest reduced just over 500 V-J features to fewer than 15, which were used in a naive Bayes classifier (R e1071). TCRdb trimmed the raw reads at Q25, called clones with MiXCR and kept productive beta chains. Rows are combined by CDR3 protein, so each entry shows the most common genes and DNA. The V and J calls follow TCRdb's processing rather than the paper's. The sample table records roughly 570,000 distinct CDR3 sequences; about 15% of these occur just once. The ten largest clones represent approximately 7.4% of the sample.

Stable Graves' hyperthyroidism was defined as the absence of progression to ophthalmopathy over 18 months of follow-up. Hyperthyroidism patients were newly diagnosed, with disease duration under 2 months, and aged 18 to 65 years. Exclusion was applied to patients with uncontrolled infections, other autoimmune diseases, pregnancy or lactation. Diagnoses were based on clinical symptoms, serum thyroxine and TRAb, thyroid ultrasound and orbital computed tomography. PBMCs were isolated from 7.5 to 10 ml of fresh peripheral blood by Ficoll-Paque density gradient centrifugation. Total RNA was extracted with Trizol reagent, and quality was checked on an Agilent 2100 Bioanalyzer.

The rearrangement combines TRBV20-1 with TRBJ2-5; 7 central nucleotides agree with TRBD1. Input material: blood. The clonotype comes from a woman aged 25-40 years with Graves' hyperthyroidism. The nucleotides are TGCAGTGCTAAAAAAGACAGGGTACAAGAGACCCAGTACTTC. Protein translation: CSAKKDRVQETQYF.